The TCR beta chain under discussion was sequenced for a study of Graves' ophthalmopathy and Graves' hyperthyroidism. The study recruited hyperthyroidism patients aged 18 to 65 who were newly diagnosed, under 2 months' duration. From RNA, the CDR3 regions of TCR beta chains were amplified and sequenced. HTBI primers were employed in first-round RT-PCR, then a second-round multiplex PCR followed. TCRdb analysed the multiplex PCR reads with MiXCR anew, one entry per CDR3 protein. The repertoire holds 500,000 to 700,000 distinct CDR3 sequences, with about 35% as singletons. This clonotype was recorded a few times. CDR3 length equals 15 residues. The trim removed 6 bases at V and 3 bases at J, leaving 7 bases unmatched. The germline V gene has CDR1 SGHDT and CDR2 YYEEEE.

V usage is TRBV5-6 and J usage is TRBJ2-2; TRBD1 agrees at 8 bases. This clonotype was sampled from an adult man with Graves' hyperthyroidism. Sequencing was carried out using peripheral blood or thyroid tissue (not recorded which). CDR3 in DNA: TGTGCCAGCAACCTCGGACAGGGCCACACCGGGGAGCTGTTTTTT. Amino acids: CASNLGQGHTGELFF. Together with reference TRBV5-6 and TRBJ2-2, the CDR3 gives the full variable domain: DAGVTQSPTHLIKTRGQQVTLRCSPKSGHDTVSWYQQALGQGPQFIFQYYEEEERQRGNFPDRFSGHQFPNYSSELNVNALLLGDSALYLCASNLGQGHTGELFFGEGSRLTVL.